This TCR beta chain was captured by sequencing in a study of human T cells and chemical hapten exposure. This clonotype was recorded a few times. MiXCR, applied by TCRdb to the RACE reads, yields one record per CDR3 protein. The repertoire has more than 100,000 distinct CDR3 sequences, about 13% of them found once; the top ten carry around 3%. The CDR3 is 14 amino acids. Time point noted: pre-sensitization, week 0. Treatment: therapeutic diphenylcyclopropenone sensitization with weekly scalp DPC. Sequencing was performed on whole blood, taken in connection with sensitization to the hapten diphenylcyclopropenone (DPC). The rearrangement joins TRBV21-1 to TRBJ2-7. TRBV21-1 is labeled a pseudogene. The receptor's source is a woman aged 18-30 years with alopecia areata. Some clones in this sample may be carry-over from other donors' samples. Here the CDR3 reads CASSKDTASYEQYF. Written as DNA, the CDR3 is TGTGCCAGCAGCAAAGATACAGCGTCCTACGAGCAGTACTTC.